The rows below give T cell receptor beta chains drawn from one sample of a study of CD8 T cells in Susac syndrome. Each CDR3 protein is one row after TCRdb ran MiXCR on the immunoSEQ multiplex PCR reads. The table shows 170,000 or so distinct CDR3 sequences, with around 94% occurring only once. The sample was CD4+ T cells from PBMCs. Receptors originate from a human donor with Susac syndrome. CDR3s include the opening cysteine and the closing phenylalanine or tryptophan. The order of the fields is clone size, D gene, CDR3 length, V gene, J gene, CDR3 protein, CDR3 DNA. The D gene is left open where the match is weak. Clone size, where shown, is once, few, many, or a class for clones that have expanded.

abundance: -
d_gene: TRBD2
len: 16
v_gene: TRBV3-1
j_gene: TRBJ2-1
CDR3aa: CASSPQGSGGANEQFF
CDR3nt: TGTGCCAGCAGCCCGCAGGGTAGCGGGGGGGCCAATGAGCAGTTCTTC

abundance: -
d_gene: -
len: 14
v_gene: TRBV7-9
j_gene: TRBJ1-1
CDR3aa: CASSSLMGFTEAFF
CDR3nt: TGTGCCAGCAGCTCGTTGATGGGGTTTACTGAAGCTTTCTTT

abundance: -
d_gene: -
len: 12
v_gene: TRBV28
j_gene: TRBJ2-7
CDR3aa: CASRDTFYEQYF
CDR3nt: TGTGCCAGCCGGGACACCTTCTACGAGCAGTACTTC

abundance: -
d_gene: TRBD2
len: 17
v_gene: TRBV12-3/TRBV12-4
j_gene: TRBJ2-2
CDR3aa: CASSFGFGGGNTGELFF
CDR3nt: TGTGCCAGCAGTTTTGGTTTTGGCGGGGGGAACACCGGGGAGCTGTTTTTT

abundance: -
d_gene: -
len: 11
v_gene: TRBV29-1
j_gene: TRBJ2-3
CDR3aa: CSVGKAVEQYF
CDR3nt: TGCAGCGTTGGGAAGGCCGTAGAGCAGTATTTT

abundance: -
d_gene: -
len: 15
v_gene: TRBV5-1
j_gene: TRBJ1-4
CDR3aa: CASSGGDATNEKLFF
CDR3nt: TGCGCCAGCAGCGGAGGGGATGCAACTAATGAAAAACTGTTTTTT

abundance: -
d_gene: -
len: 18
v_gene: TRBV10-3
j_gene: TRBJ2-7
CDR3aa: CAISESLRDSSALYEQYF
CDR3nt: TGTGCCATCAGTGAGTCTCTAAGAGACAGCTCGGCGCTTTACGAGCAGTACTTC

abundance: few
d_gene: -
len: 13
v_gene: TRBV6-5
j_gene: TRBJ2-1
CDR3aa: CASSRGPYNEQFF
CDR3nt: TGTGCCAGCTCGCGGGGGCCTTACAATGAGCAGTTCTTC

abundance: -
d_gene: -
len: 13
v_gene: TRBV7-8
j_gene: TRBJ1-2
CDR3aa: CASSLQGTYGYTF
CDR3nt: TGTGCCAGCAGCTTACAGGGCACCTATGGCTACACCTTC

abundance: -
d_gene: TRBD2
len: 15
v_gene: TRBV7-2
j_gene: TRBJ2-7
CDR3aa: CASSFSGGAYYEQYF
CDR3nt: TGTGCCAGCAGCTTCAGCGGGGGGGCTTACTACGAGCAGTACTTC

abundance: -
d_gene: -
len: 13
v_gene: TRBV11-3
j_gene: TRBJ2-7
CDR3aa: CASGPSRAYEQYF
CDR3nt: TGTGCCAGCGGACCGTCAAGAGCCTACGAGCAGTACTTC

abundance: -
d_gene: TRBD1
len: 14
v_gene: TRBV5-1
j_gene: TRBJ1-2
CDR3aa: CASTPMGTDYGYTF
CDR3nt: TGCGCCAGCACTCCGATGGGGACAGACTATGGCTACACCTTC

abundance: -
d_gene: -
len: 15
v_gene: TRBV7-3
j_gene: TRBJ1-6
CDR3aa: CASSRGPPGGSPLHF
CDR3nt: TGTGCCAGCAGCCGGGGACCCCCCGGGGGATCACCCCTCCACTTT

abundance: -
d_gene: -
len: 12
v_gene: TRBV24-1
j_gene: TRBJ2-3
CDR3aa: CATSEGKDTQYF
CDR3nt: TGTGCCACCAGTGAAGGGAAAGATACGCAGTATTTT

abundance: -
d_gene: TRBD2
len: 14
v_gene: TRBV29-1
j_gene: TRBJ2-7
CDR3aa: CSVASGGDPYEQYF
CDR3nt: TGCAGCGTTGCGTCCGGGGGGGACCCCTACGAGCAGTACTTC

abundance: -
d_gene: TRBD1
len: 12
v_gene: TRBV29-1
j_gene: TRBJ2-7
CDR3aa: CSIRDSSYEQYF
CDR3nt: TGCAGCATCCGGGACAGTTCCTACGAGCAGTACTTC

abundance: -
d_gene: -
len: 12
v_gene: TRBV29-1
j_gene: TRBJ2-7
CDR3aa: CSVRRSSYEQYF
CDR3nt: TGCAGCGTTCGAAGGAGCTCCTACGAGCAGTACTTC

abundance: -
d_gene: -
len: 11
v_gene: TRBV20-1
j_gene: TRBJ1-2
CDR3aa: CSAPDRRGYTF
CDR3nt: TGCAGTGCTCCGGACAGACGGGGCTACACCTTC

abundance: -
d_gene: TRBD1
len: 14
v_gene: TRBV15
j_gene: TRBJ2-1
CDR3aa: CATSRTGGYNEQFF
CDR3nt: TGTGCCACCAGCAGGACAGGGGGCTACAATGAGCAGTTCTTC

abundance: -
d_gene: TRBD2
len: 15
v_gene: TRBV5-6
j_gene: TRBJ2-5
CDR3aa: CASSLPGPGRETQYF
CDR3nt: TGTGCCAGCAGCTTACCCGGGCCCGGGAGGGAGACCCAGTACTTC

abundance: -
d_gene: -
len: 13
v_gene: TRBV20-1
j_gene: TRBJ1-2
CDR3aa: CSAAQGPSYGYTF
CDR3nt: TGCAGTGCCGCACAGGGTCCTAGCTATGGCTACACCTTC

abundance: -
d_gene: TRBD2
len: 19
v_gene: TRBV4-1
j_gene: TRBJ2-1
CDR3aa: CASSLRSPQSSGGYNEQFF
CDR3nt: TGCGCCAGCAGCCTAAGATCTCCCCAATCTAGCGGGGGCTACAATGAGCAGTTCTTC

abundance: -
d_gene: -
len: 12
v_gene: TRBV24-1
j_gene: TRBJ2-1
CDR3aa: CATSDSYNEQFF
CDR3nt: TGTGCCACCAGTGACAGTTACAATGAGCAGTTCTTC

abundance: -
d_gene: -
len: 14
v_gene: TRBV11-2
j_gene: TRBJ2-1
CDR3aa: CASSWGLSYNEQFF
CDR3nt: TGTGCCAGCAGCTGGGGACTTTCCTACAATGAGCAGTTCTTC

abundance: -
d_gene: TRBD1
len: 15
v_gene: TRBV7-2
j_gene: TRBJ2-3
CDR3aa: CASSTRGRVADTQYF
CDR3nt: TGTGCCAGCAGCACGAGGGGGCGCGTGGCAGATACGCAGTATTTT

abundance: -
d_gene: TRBD1
len: 17
v_gene: TRBV12-3/TRBV12-4
j_gene: TRBJ1-5
CDR3aa: CASSPWATGLGNQPQHF
CDR3nt: TGTGCCAGCAGTCCATGGGCGACAGGGTTGGGGAATCAGCCCCAGCATTTT

abundance: once
d_gene: -
len: 13
v_gene: TRBV11-3
j_gene: TRBJ2-1
CDR3aa: CASSLDRKTREFF
CDR3nt: TGTGCCAGCAGCTTAGATCGGAAGACCCGGGAGTTCTTC

abundance: -
d_gene: TRBD1
len: 15
v_gene: TRBV2
j_gene: TRBJ2-7
CDR3aa: CASSGDSQRPYEQYF
CDR3nt: TGTGCCAGCAGTGGGGACAGCCAGAGACCCTACGAGCAGTACTTC

abundance: once
d_gene: -
len: 12
v_gene: TRBV19
j_gene: TRBJ1-2
CDR3aa: CASSDRPAGYTF
CDR3nt: TGTGCCAGTAGTGACCGTCCCGCTGGCTACACCTTC

abundance: -
d_gene: -
len: 13
v_gene: TRBV7-9
j_gene: TRBJ1-1
CDR3aa: CASSLGGHTEAFF
CDR3nt: TGTGCCAGCAGCTTAGGGGGGCACACTGAAGCTTTCTTT

abundance: -
d_gene: TRBD1
len: 15
v_gene: TRBV12-3/TRBV12-4
j_gene: TRBJ1-4
CDR3aa: CASRSQDRANEKLFF
CDR3nt: TGTGCCAGCAGGTCCCAGGACAGGGCTAATGAAAAACTGTTTTTT

abundance: -
d_gene: TRBD2
len: 14
v_gene: TRBV12-3/TRBV12-4
j_gene: TRBJ2-7
CDR3aa: CASRRLAGTYEQYF
CDR3nt: TGTGCCAGCAGGAGACTAGCGGGGACCTACGAGCAGTACTTC

abundance: once
d_gene: TRBD1
len: 13
v_gene: TRBV5-1
j_gene: TRBJ2-7
CDR3aa: CASSFTGGYEQYF
CDR3nt: TGCGCCAGCAGCTTTACAGGGGGCTACGAGCAGTACTTC